The rows below give T cell receptor beta chains drawn from one sample of a study of Tregs in tolerant kidney transplant recipients. Assay used: immunoSEQ multiplex PCR; TCRdb lists only in-frame clones, some missing. In the table there are about 50,000 clones, around 90% of which are singletons. Here the sequenced sample was CD8+ T cells from blood (PBMCs), taken 12 months after the transplant. Receptors originate from a human patient who received a combined kidney and bone marrow transplant. The T cells may partly be graft donor cells. Each CDR3 is given with its conserved first and last residue. A D gene is named only where the DNA matches it firmly. Clone size is stated in some rows and not others, as once, few, many or a class when expanded.

abundance: NA; d_gene: NA; v_gene: TRBV9; j_gene: TRBJ2-1; CDR3aa: CASSVDTEQFF; CDR3nt: TGTGCCAGCAGCGTAGACACCGAGCAGTTCTTC
abundance: NA; d_gene: NA; v_gene: TRBV6-5; j_gene: TRBJ2-7; CDR3aa: CASATGYEQYF; CDR3nt: TGTGCCAGTGCTACAGGGTACGAGCAGTACTTC
abundance: few; d_gene: NA; v_gene: TRBV6-1; j_gene: TRBJ1-4; CDR3aa: CASSPPARGTRVF; CDR3nt: TGTGCCAGCAGTCCACCCGCAAGGGGGACACGCGTTTTT
abundance: NA; d_gene: TRBD2; v_gene: TRBV4-1; j_gene: TRBJ2-1; CDR3aa: CASSPSLAGGLNEQFF; CDR3nt: TGCGCCAGCAGCCCGTCTCTAGCGGGGGGGCTTAATGAGCAGTTCTTC
abundance: NA; d_gene: NA; v_gene: TRBV7-6; j_gene: TRBJ1-2; CDR3aa: CASSPGLEVNGYTF; CDR3nt: TGTGCCAGCAGCCCCGGACTAGAGGTCAATGGCTACACCTTC
abundance: NA; d_gene: NA; v_gene: TRBV2; j_gene: TRBJ1-5; CDR3aa: CASSRAGVHQPQHF; CDR3nt: TGTGCCAGCAGCAGGGCGGGGGTCCATCAGCCCCAGCATTTT
abundance: NA; d_gene: TRBD1; v_gene: TRBV9; j_gene: TRBJ2-5; CDR3aa: CASSANLWDRGKETQYF; CDR3nt: TGTGCCAGCAGCGCAAACCTTTGGGACAGGGGGAAAGAGACCCAGTACTTC
abundance: NA; d_gene: TRBD1; v_gene: TRBV5-6; j_gene: TRBJ2-5; CDR3aa: CASSLYRDRIQETQYF; CDR3nt: TGTGCCAGCAGCTTATACCGGGACAGAATACAAGAGACCCAGTACTTC
abundance: NA; d_gene: NA; v_gene: TRBV5-1; j_gene: TRBJ1-2; CDR3aa: CASSLASTAYGYTF; CDR3nt: TGCGCCAGCAGCTTGGCTTCTACTGCGTATGGCTACACCTTC
abundance: NA; d_gene: NA; v_gene: TRBV7-9; j_gene: TRBJ1-1; CDR3aa: CASSSGITEAFF; CDR3nt: TGTGCCAGCAGCTCAGGGATTACTGAAGCTTTCTTT
abundance: few; d_gene: NA; v_gene: TRBV7-3; j_gene: TRBJ2-1; CDR3aa: CASSPLSYNEQFF; CDR3nt: TGTGCCAGCAGCCCCCTCTCCTACAATGAGCAGTTCTTC
abundance: NA; d_gene: NA; v_gene: TRBV7-6; j_gene: TRBJ2-7; CDR3aa: CASSPGSGTTYYEQYF; CDR3nt: TGTGCCAGCAGTCCGGGGTCGGGGACAACCTACTACGAGCAGTACTTC
abundance: NA; d_gene: TRBD2; v_gene: TRBV19; j_gene: TRBJ2-1; CDR3aa: CASSKGLAGQFF; CDR3nt: TGTGCCAGTAGTAAAGGGCTAGCGGGGCAGTTCTTC
abundance: NA; d_gene: TRBD1; v_gene: TRBV25-1; j_gene: TRBJ2-7; CDR3aa: CASSVPGQRLIEQYF; CDR3nt: TGTGCCAGCAGTGTGCCGGGACAGAGGTTGATTGAGCAGTACTTC
abundance: few; d_gene: TRBD1; v_gene: TRBV6-1; j_gene: TRBJ1-5; CDR3aa: CASSELRTGGNQPQHF; CDR3nt: TGTGCCAGCAGTGAACTAAGGACAGGGGGCAATCAGCCCCAGCATTTT
abundance: NA; d_gene: TRBD2; v_gene: TRBV2; j_gene: TRBJ2-1; CDR3aa: CASTGGSPYEQFF; CDR3nt: TGTGCCAGCACCGGGGGGAGTCCGTATGAGCAGTTCTTC
abundance: NA; d_gene: NA; v_gene: TRBV25-1; j_gene: TRBJ1-2; CDR3aa: CASSESANYGYTF; CDR3nt: TGTGCCAGCAGTGAATCTGCTAACTATGGCTACACCTTC
abundance: NA; d_gene: NA; v_gene: TRBV5-1; j_gene: TRBJ2-4; CDR3aa: CASTGPSNIQYF; CDR3nt: TGCGCCAGCACCGGACCTAGCAACATTCAGTACTTC
abundance: NA; d_gene: NA; v_gene: TRBV25-1; j_gene: TRBJ2-5; CDR3aa: CASMGWGGPGPAQETQYF; CDR3nt: TGTGCCAGCATGGGGTGGGGGGGGCCGGGCCCCGCACAAGAGACCCAGTACTTC
abundance: NA; d_gene: TRBD1; v_gene: TRBV13; j_gene: TRBJ2-6; CDR3aa: CASSPNRGTSGANVLTF; CDR3nt: TGTGCCAGCAGCCCGAACAGGGGAACCTCTGGGGCCAACGTCCTGACTTTC
abundance: NA; d_gene: NA; v_gene: TRBV5-6; j_gene: TRBJ1-5; CDR3aa: CASSLGGDLSQHF; CDR3nt: TGTGCCAGCAGCTTGGGGGGAGATCTGTCCCAGCATTTT
abundance: NA; d_gene: TRBD2; v_gene: TRBV18; j_gene: TRBJ2-7; CDR3aa: CASSRLAVSSYEQYF; CDR3nt: TGTGCCAGCTCGCGGCTAGCGGTGAGCTCCTACGAGCAGTACTTC
abundance: NA; d_gene: NA; v_gene: TRBV10-3; j_gene: TRBJ2-7; CDR3aa: CAISVRLVAPPTLGEQYF; CDR3nt: TGTGCCATCAGTGTTAGGTTAGTCGCCCCCCCCACCCTAGGCGAGCAGTACTTC
abundance: NA; d_gene: TRBD1; v_gene: TRBV7-3; j_gene: TRBJ2-3; CDR3aa: CASSVTGGYTDTQYF; CDR3nt: TGTGCCAGCAGCGTAACAGGGGGATACACAGATACGCAGTATTTT
abundance: NA; d_gene: NA; v_gene: TRBV7-6; j_gene: TRBJ2-5; CDR3aa: CASSSGGGPSTQYF; CDR3nt: TGTGCCAGCAGCTCCGGCGGAGGTCCTTCAACCCAGTACTTC
abundance: NA; d_gene: TRBD2; v_gene: TRBV7-3; j_gene: TRBJ2-1; CDR3aa: CASSLGLAGVRDEQFF; CDR3nt: TGTGCCAGCAGCCTGGGACTAGCGGGAGTAAGGGATGAGCAGTTCTTC
abundance: NA; d_gene: NA; v_gene: TRBV13; j_gene: TRBJ1-2; CDR3aa: CASSSARGIGYNGYTF; CDR3nt: TGTGCCAGCAGCTCTGCAAGGGGGATTGGGTATAATGGCTACACCTTC
abundance: NA; d_gene: TRBD1; v_gene: TRBV9; j_gene: TRBJ2-3; CDR3aa: CASSGGQGPDTQYF; CDR3nt: TGTGCCAGCAGCGGAGGACAGGGACCAGATACGCAGTATTTT
abundance: NA; d_gene: TRBD2; v_gene: TRBV11-3; j_gene: TRBJ2-2; CDR3aa: CASSRLAGGPAGELFF; CDR3nt: TGTGCCAGCAGCCGTTTAGCGGGGGGGCCGGCCGGGGAGCTGTTTTTT
abundance: NA; d_gene: NA; v_gene: TRBV5-1; j_gene: TRBJ2-3; CDR3aa: CASSWRDTARGDTQYF; CDR3nt: TGCGCCAGCAGCTGGCGGGATACGGCCCGGGGAGATACGCAGTATTTT
abundance: once; d_gene: TRBD2; v_gene: TRBV7-2; j_gene: TRBJ2-3; CDR3aa: CASSWLERELADTQYF; CDR3nt: TGTGCCAGCAGCTGGTTAGAGCGGGAGTTGGCAGATACGCAGTATTTT
abundance: NA; d_gene: TRBD1; v_gene: TRBV4-1; j_gene: TRBJ1-4; CDR3aa: CASSLLQLGTENEKLFF; CDR3nt: TGCGCCAGCAGCTTACTGCAGCTCGGGACAGAAAATGAAAAACTGTTTTTT
abundance: NA; d_gene: NA; v_gene: TRBV13; j_gene: TRBJ1-4; CDR3aa: CASSPGLGNEKLFF; CDR3nt: TGTGCCAGCAGCCCAGGGTTAGGTAATGAAAAACTGTTTTTT
abundance: NA; d_gene: TRBD1; v_gene: TRBV7-3; j_gene: TRBJ1-2; CDR3aa: CASSRGPRDGYTF; CDR3nt: TGTGCCAGCAGCAGGGGGCCACGGGATGGCTACACCTTC
abundance: once; d_gene: TRBD1; v_gene: TRBV6-5; j_gene: TRBJ1-2; CDR3aa: CASSYSTGERRYGYTF; CDR3nt: TGTGCCAGCAGTTACTCCACAGGGGAACGTCGCTATGGCTACACCTTC
abundance: NA; d_gene: TRBD1; v_gene: TRBV13; j_gene: TRBJ2-1; CDR3aa: CASSAGDRDNEQFF; CDR3nt: TGTGCCAGCAGCGCCGGGGACAGGGACAATGAGCAGTTCTTC
abundance: NA; d_gene: NA; v_gene: TRBV19; j_gene: TRBJ1-2; CDR3aa: CASSIVAGDNGYTF; CDR3nt: TGTGCCAGTAGTATAGTAGCAGGGGATAATGGCTACACTTTC
abundance: NA; d_gene: NA; v_gene: TRBV4-1; j_gene: TRBJ2-3; CDR3aa: CASSQDGGKGQYF; CDR3nt: TGCGCCAGCAGCCAAGATGGCGGGAAGGGGCAGTATTTT
abundance: NA; d_gene: TRBD2; v_gene: TRBV4-3; j_gene: TRBJ2-7; CDR3aa: CASSPGGVREQYF; CDR3nt: TGCGCCAGCAGCCCGGGGGGGGTTCGGGAGCAGTACTTC
abundance: NA; d_gene: TRBD1; v_gene: TRBV29-1; j_gene: TRBJ1-4; CDR3aa: CSAQDRETQTNEKLFF; CDR3nt: TGCAGCGCCCAGGACAGGGAAACCCAGACTAATGAAAAACTGTTTTTT
abundance: NA; d_gene: NA; v_gene: TRBV7-9; j_gene: TRBJ1-6; CDR3aa: CASSFEGWNSPLHF; CDR3nt: TGTGCCAGCAGCTTCGAGGGCTGGAATTCACCCCTCCACTTT
abundance: NA; d_gene: TRBD1; v_gene: TRBV12-5; j_gene: TRBJ1-1; CDR3aa: CASGMDRGRSEAFF; CDR3nt: TGTGCTAGTGGCATGGACAGGGGGCGGTCTGAAGCTTTCTTT
abundance: NA; d_gene: NA; v_gene: TRBV10-1; j_gene: TRBJ2-1; CDR3aa: CASSLVQGRRNNEQFF; CDR3nt: TGCGCCAGCAGTCTCGTACAGGGAAGAAGAAACAATGAGCAGTTCTTC
abundance: once; d_gene: NA; v_gene: TRBV5-1; j_gene: TRBJ1-1; CDR3aa: CASSRSGFTEAFF; CDR3nt: TGCGCCAGCAGCAGATCAGGATTCACTGAAGCTTTCTTT
abundance: NA; d_gene: NA; v_gene: TRBV6-5; j_gene: TRBJ2-7; CDR3aa: CASGWGVPYEQYF; CDR3nt: TGTGCCAGCGGCTGGGGGGTCCCCTACGAGCAGTACTTC
abundance: NA; d_gene: TRBD1; v_gene: TRBV4-3; j_gene: TRBJ2-3; CDR3aa: CASSPTPGDRGTDTQYF; CDR3nt: TGCGCCAGCAGCCCCACCCCGGGAGACAGGGGGACAGATACGCAGTATTTT
abundance: NA; d_gene: NA; v_gene: TRBV7-9; j_gene: TRBJ2-7; CDR3aa: CASSRTHGLSSYEQYF; CDR3nt: TGTGCCAGCAGCCGAACGCATGGCCTCAGCTCCTACGAGCAGTACTTC
abundance: NA; d_gene: NA; v_gene: TRBV18; j_gene: TRBJ1-2; CDR3aa: CASSPRDTRSYGYTF; CDR3nt: TGTGCCAGCTCACCTAGGGACACCAGATCCTATGGCTACACCTTC
abundance: NA; d_gene: NA; v_gene: TRBV5-4; j_gene: TRBJ2-7; CDR3aa: CASSLAYQRAGVGEQYF; CDR3nt: TGTGCCAGCAGCTTGGCTTATCAAAGGGCAGGGGTCGGCGAGCAGTACTTC
abundance: NA; d_gene: TRBD1; v_gene: TRBV5-4; j_gene: TRBJ2-2; CDR3aa: CASSLAGTGSPGELFF; CDR3nt: TGTGCCAGCAGCTTAGCCGGGACAGGGTCTCCCGGGGAGCTGTTTTTT
abundance: NA; d_gene: TRBD2; v_gene: TRBV5-1; j_gene: TRBJ2-7; CDR3aa: CASSFDKTSGRSYEQYF; CDR3nt: TGCGCCAGCAGCTTCGACAAAACTAGCGGGAGGAGTTACGAGCAGTACTTC
abundance: NA; d_gene: TRBD2; v_gene: TRBV29-1; j_gene: TRBJ2-2; CDR3aa: CSVLAGAGTGELFF; CDR3nt: TGCAGCGTTTTAGCGGGGGCGGGCACCGGGGAGCTGTTTTTT
abundance: NA; d_gene: TRBD2; v_gene: TRBV7-3; j_gene: TRBJ2-3; CDR3aa: CASSTAGGVDTQYF; CDR3nt: TGTGCCAGCAGCACAGCGGGGGGCGTAGATACGCAGTATTTT
abundance: NA; d_gene: TRBD2; v_gene: TRBV27; j_gene: TRBJ2-3; CDR3aa: CASSHILAGGADTQYF; CDR3nt: TGTGCCAGCAGTCACATACTAGCGGGAGGCGCAGATACGCAGTATTTT
abundance: NA; d_gene: TRBD1; v_gene: TRBV5-1; j_gene: TRBJ1-2; CDR3aa: CASSLEPTGVFYGYTF; CDR3nt: TGCGCCAGCAGCTTGGAGCCCACAGGGGTGTTTTATGGCTACACCTTC
abundance: medium-sized; d_gene: TRBD2; v_gene: TRBV9; j_gene: TRBJ2-5; CDR3aa: CASSTLAGGETQYF; CDR3nt: TGTGCCAGCAGCACCCTAGCGGGGGGAGAGACCCAGTACTTC
abundance: NA; d_gene: TRBD2; v_gene: TRBV7-3; j_gene: TRBJ2-3; CDR3aa: CASSWSGGAGDTQYF; CDR3nt: TGTGCCAGCAGCTGGAGCGGGGGGGCGGGAGATACGCAGTATTTT
abundance: NA; d_gene: NA; v_gene: TRBV27; j_gene: TRBJ2-5; CDR3aa: CASSSPSGGRGQETQYF; CDR3nt: TGTGCCAGCAGTTCCCCTTCTGGGGGCCGGGGCCAAGAGACCCAGTACTTC
abundance: NA; d_gene: NA; v_gene: TRBV4-3; j_gene: TRBJ1-2; CDR3aa: CASSQAAGYGYGYTF; CDR3nt: TGCGCCAGCAGCCAAGCGGCAGGGTACGGATATGGCTACACCTTC